This T cell receptor beta chain was recorded in a study of response to subunit inactivated influenza vaccine. Study results and caveats: The authors offered the suggestion that each seasonal influenza vaccination recruits few new T cells.

This CDR3 has 17 amino acids. V was shortened by 0 bases and J by 4 bases, with 15 bases between the two germline ends. This clonotype occurred many times. The antigen is unknown. TCRdb reprocessed the RT-PCR reads with MiXCR, giving one entry per CDR3 protein. The table lists roughly 570,000 distinct CDR3 sequences, 12% to 15% of them singletons. The receptor's source is a man aged 45-65 years who received an inactivated influenza vaccine. This sequence joins TRBV12-3 or TRBV12-4 and TRBJ2-2, with D perhaps matching TRBD1 (5 bases). The input for sequencing was PBMCs from blood, taken approximately 12 days after vaccination. This chain's CDR3 is CASSLARFRGGTGELFF. The DNA of the CDR3 is TGTGCCAGCAGTTTAGCCCGGTTTAGGGGCGGCACCGGGGAGCTGTTTTTT.